These T cell receptor beta chains were read from a single sample in a study of T cells in Graves' hyperthyroidism and ophthalmopathy. TCRdb redid the calling of the multiplex PCR reads with MiXCR, one entry per CDR3 protein. The top ten hold less than 25% of the sample, which has under 450,000 distinct CDR3 sequences, less than 15% seen once. The sequencing sample was made of blood. The receptors were gathered from a man in his thirties or forties with Graves' hyperthyroidism that later progressed to Graves' ophthalmopathy. The CDR3 runs from the conserved cysteine through the conserved F or W.

V | CDR3
TRBV9 | CASSPNDREAFF
TRBV20-1 | CSVAKNIQYF
TRBV7-9 | CASSLAPGTGGKETQYF
TRBV7-9 | CASSPYEVAGHYEQYF
TRBV7-9 | CASSLGSLRNEKLFF
TRBV2 | CASSEAVQGGQGYTF
TRBV12-3/TRBV12-4 | CASSSSGAGGDTQYF
TRBV12-3/TRBV12-4 | CATASVVGEKLFF
TRBV2 | CASSVESGRPFF
TRBV6-5 | CASSYSSGARGYTF
TRBV28 | CASSSRGPTGPQHF
TRBV7-2 | CASSWEMDSPLHF
TRBV28 | CASSLRQLVYGYTF
TRBV6-2/TRBV6-3 | CASSRHRQGVLNTEAFF
TRBV19 | CASSTNQLDFYNEQFF
TRBV20-1 | CSAPSGGSLNEQFF
TRBV28 | CASSLQQGGGEQFF
TRBV18 | CASSLARVNIQYF
TRBV9 | CASSTRGGQENIQYF
TRBV6-1 | CASSEGRRRHLNSPLHF
TRBV20-1 | CSAPTPQGSYNEQFF
TRBV5-1 | CASSLGRNTGELFF
TRBV6-5 | CASSYVRGGYEQYF
TRBV7-6 | CASSLVGGAVVDTQYF
TRBV18 | CASSPERDSSFF
TRBV3-1 | CASSQGLKGPPYGYTF
TRBV20-1 | CSAPRTSGSITDTQYF
TRBV11-2 | CASSPHPTGTGGETQYF
TRBV12-3/TRBV12-4 | CASSRNDYEQYF
TRBV3-1 | CASSYASSGNTIYF
TRBV20-1 | CSARRADRVGNEKLFF
TRBV7-2 | CASSFPGTGKGEAFF
TRBV20-1 | CSAEQGSPYEQYF
TRBV24-1 | CATSDPGQGRNEQYF
TRBV7-9 | CASSLRIGTEAFF
TRBV7-2 | CASSLRVAGGTDTQYF
TRBV7-9 | CASSQRKGENYEQYF
TRBV15 | CATSRDSEYGYTF
TRBV12-3/TRBV12-4 | CASSEDRVRNSPLHF
TRBV30 | CAWRRRGAWDTGELFF
TRBV7-9 | CASSSYRGQETQYF
TRBV24-1 | CATSDLRAGYNEQFF
TRBV30 | CAWSQRGVTEAFF
TRBV19 | CASASGGNDEQFF
TRBV18 | CASSAGRDTEAFF
TRBV5-1 | CASSLARDRHEQYF
TRBV11-1 | CASSFGGGGGNEQFF
TRBV2 | CASSVFLGDNSPLHF
TRBV20-1 | CSAREQGRLYTDTQYF
TRBV25-1 | CASSESRGAGRRDTEAFF
TRBV27 | CASRADRVGSGYTF
TRBV7-6 | CASSSSDRAYNEQFF
TRBV19 | CASSRASRTDTQYF
TRBV29-1 | CSVRRKPGVDTQYF
TRBV6-1 | CASKSQGGADTQYF
TRBV9 | CASSPGWGTYNEQFF
TRBV29-1 | CSAGVANEKLFF
TRBV27 | CASSLSDVRTEAFF
TRBV7-2 | CASSSTINSYEQYF